These 18 T cell receptor beta chains originate from one sample sequenced in a study of T-cell memory formation after mild COVID-19. TCRdb reprocessed the 5' RACE reads via MiXCR and lists one record per CDR3 protein. The table includes about 400,000 distinct CDR3 sequences, less than 25% detected once. Sequenced input: PBMCs or a T cell subset sorted from them (not recorded which). The receptors stem from an adult woman who had mild COVID-19 (a few samples of this study predate the infection). Cell type and time point are not known.

The sample holds a few counts of this clonotype. This sequence joins TRBV4-1 and TRBJ2-7, with D perhaps TRBD2 (6 bases). V was trimmed by 3 bases and J by 3 bases, leaving 21 bases between them. CDR1 is MGHRA, CDR2 YSYEKL, per germline. This CDR3 has 17 amino acids. CDR3 sequence reads: CASSHEAPPSEIYEQYF. The CDR3 nucleotides are TGCGCCAGCAGCCACGAAGCCCCTCCTAGCGAGATCTACGAGCAGTACTTC.

The chain is built from TRBV12-5 and TRBJ2-3; D gene uncertain. V lost 1 base to trimming and J lost 3 bases, with 2 bases between them. Germline V lookup: CDR1 LGHNT, CDR2 FRNRAP. This CDR3 has 12 residues. The DNA for the CDR3 is TGTGCTAGTGGTTTGGATACAGATACGCAGTATTTT. It codes for CASGLDTDTQYF.

The chain links TRBV5-4 to TRBJ2-2; D is unclear. Trimming stripped 3 bases from V and 5 bases from J, with 14 bases between. Germline CDR1 SGHNT, CDR2 YYREEE (reference sequence). This CDR3 has 15 residues. DNA of the CDR3: TGTGCCAGCAGCTCACTGTCAGATTCGACCGGGGAGCTGTTTTTT. Its translation is CASSSLSDSTGELFF.

This clonotype was counted a few times. The chain carries TRBV20-1 and TRBJ2-7, with 8 bases that match TRBD2. The CDR3 has 16 residues. The trim removed 6 bases at V and 5 bases at J, leaving 18 bases unmatched. Germline lookup yields CDR1 DFQATT and CDR2 SNEGSKA (reference sequence). CDR3 in amino acids: CSATGGEAGAGHEQYF. Written as DNA, the CDR3 is TGCAGTGCCACCGGGGGGGAGGCAGGGGCAGGCCACGAGCAGTACTTC.

This clonotype was seen only a few times. The rearrangement uses TRBV5-1 and TRBJ1-1, with D perhaps TRBD1 (6 bases). V dropped 7 bases and J dropped 1 base, with 14 bases sitting between them. The CDR3 has 14 amino acids. The germline V gene has CDR1 SGHRS and CDR2 YFSETQ. The CDR3 is CASGKQGTNTEAFF. For the CDR3, the DNA is TGCGCCAGCGGCAAGCAGGGGACGAACACTGAAGCTTTCTTT.

V usage is TRBV5-1 and J usage is TRBJ2-7, with TRBD2 matching 8 bases. Germline CDR1 and CDR2: SGHRS and YFSETQ. There are 15 residues in the CDR3. Trimming took 0 bases from V and 3 from J; bases not matched to a gene: 5. CDR3 nucleotides: TGCGCCAGCAGCTTGGAGGGCGGGAGGCGCTACGAGCAGTACTTC. Translating it yields CASSLEGGRRYEQYF.

This clonotype was counted at least ten times. This chain uses TRBV2 with TRBJ2-2; 8 bases agree with TRBD2. CDR1 and CDR2 (germline): SNHLY, FYNNEI. The V segment lost 4 bases and the J segment 1 base; nucleotides outside the gene matches: 5. This CDR3 has 16 residues. In DNA form, the CDR3 reads TGTGCCAGCAGTGGGTTGAGCGGGGGGAACACCGGGGAGCTGTTTTTT. This sequence encodes CASSGLSGGNTGELFF.

A few counts support this clonotype. V is TRBV27 and J is TRBJ2-3; the D is unclear. Looked up from germline, CDR1 is MNHEY and CDR2 is SMNVEV (reference sequence). The CDR3 spans 14 residues. V shed 5 bases and J shed 0 bases, with 9 bases lying between them. The DNA for the CDR3 is TGTGCCAGCAGTATGCCCGGCAGCACAGATACGCAGTATTTT. Encoded protein: CASSMPGSTDTQYF.

This clonotype was observed a few times. The chain employs TRBV7-7 and TRBJ2-1, with 14 nucleotides matching TRBD2. Trimming took 3 bases from V and 8 from J; bases not matched to a gene: 15. The CDR3 runs 19 residues. Germline values: CDR1 SSHAT, CDR2 FNYEAQ (reference sequence). The CDR3 DNA reads TGTGCCAGCAGCTTTGGGCCCGTCCTGACTAGCGGGGGGGTAGATGAGCAGTTCTTC. Amino acids: CASSFGPVLTSGGVDEQFF.

The rearrangement joins TRBV14 to TRBJ2-7; 9 nucleotides match TRBD2. V lost 0 bases and J lost 2; bases outside the gene matches: 5. The CDR3 sequence is 16 residues long. Germline values: CDR1 SGHDN, CDR2 FVKESK. DNA for the CDR3: TGTGCCAGCAGCCAAGATAGGGGACTAGCCGCCTACGAGCAGTACTTC. It encodes CASSQDRGLAAYEQYF.

The chain recombines TRBV7-2 with TRBJ2-1; perhaps TRBD2 as D (5 bases). The length of the CDR3 is 15 residues. CDR1 and CDR2 from the germline V gene are SGHTA and FQGNSA. V was pared by 5 bases and J by 5 bases, with 16 bases between. CDR3 residues: CASSLPRGSHNEQFF. CDR3 coding DNA: TGTGCCAGCAGCCTCCCCCGAGGGAGCCACAATGAGCAGTTCTTC.

The chain combines TRBV12-3 or TRBV12-4 with TRBJ1-3; D uncertain. This CDR3 comprises 15 residues. The V end lost 2 bases, the J end lost 0 bases, and 8 bases lay between the germline ends. CDR3 nucleotides: TGTGCCAGCAGTTTACTGATTAGCTCTGGAAACACCATATATTTT. Its translation is CASSLLISSGNTIYF.

V and J are TRBV6-1 and TRBJ2-1; D call uncertain. This CDR3 region has 15 residues. The ends were cut back, 2 bases at V and 4 bases at J, with 12 bases in the middle. CDR1 and CDR2 (germline): MNHNS, SASEGT. Written as DNA, the CDR3 is TGTGCCAGCAGTGAACGGGCTATGGGGTACAATGAGCAGTTCTTC. This codes for CASSERAMGYNEQFF.

This chain links TRBV4-1 with TRBJ1-2, with 8 bases lining up with TRBD1. Germline V CDR1 and CDR2: MGHRA, YSYEKL. This CDR3 is 16 amino acids long. V dropped 0 bases and J dropped 5; count of bases not matched to a gene: 8. CDR3 DNA: TGCGCCAGCAGCCAAGATCGTCAGGGGGCAGGGTATGGCTACACCTTC. It specifies CASSQDRQGAGYGYTF.

This chain links TRBV7-2 with TRBJ2-5; D is unresolved. V was shortened by 0 bases and J by 2 bases, with 10 bases between the two germline ends. Germline CDR1 SGHTA, CDR2 FQGNSA. This CDR3 spans 15 amino acids. CDR3 sequence: CASSLAHGLQETQYF. In DNA form, the CDR3 reads TGTGCCAGCAGCTTAGCCCACGGGTTGCAAGAGACCCAGTACTTC.

J is TRBJ2-1 and V is TRBV7-9; D unresolved. The CDR3 totals 14 residues. The V gene lost 1 base and the J gene lost 11 bases, with 15 bases spanning the gap. Germline V gene lookup returns CDR1 SEHNR and CDR2 FQNEAQ (reference sequence). The CDR3 region is CASSLDGADAKQFF. In DNA, the CDR3 is TGTGCCAGCAGCTTAGATGGAGCCGATGCCAAGCAGTTCTTC.

This clonotype appeared a few times. The genes are TRBV10-3 and TRBJ2-7; TRBD2 is a possible D gene (5 bases). Germline CDR1 reads ENHRY; CDR2 reads SYGVKD. The CDR3 runs to 11 residues. Trimming removed 7 bases from V and 7 bases from J, with 11 bases in between. CDR3 DNA: TGTGCCATCACACGTGGAGGAGAGCAGTACTTC. Translating gives CAITRGGEQYF.

A few counts support this clonotype. The chain is built from TRBV4-1 and TRBJ2-7; TRBD2 matches 10 bases. Germline values: CDR1 MGHRA, CDR2 YSYEKL. This CDR3 is 17 amino acids long. The V gene end was trimmed by 1 base and the J gene end by 5 bases; junction bases not matched to a gene: 11. The chain's CDR3 is CASSQASGGGTGNEQYF. The CDR3 DNA reads TGCGCCAGCAGCCAAGCTAGCGGGGGAGGTACAGGCAACGAGCAGTACTTC.